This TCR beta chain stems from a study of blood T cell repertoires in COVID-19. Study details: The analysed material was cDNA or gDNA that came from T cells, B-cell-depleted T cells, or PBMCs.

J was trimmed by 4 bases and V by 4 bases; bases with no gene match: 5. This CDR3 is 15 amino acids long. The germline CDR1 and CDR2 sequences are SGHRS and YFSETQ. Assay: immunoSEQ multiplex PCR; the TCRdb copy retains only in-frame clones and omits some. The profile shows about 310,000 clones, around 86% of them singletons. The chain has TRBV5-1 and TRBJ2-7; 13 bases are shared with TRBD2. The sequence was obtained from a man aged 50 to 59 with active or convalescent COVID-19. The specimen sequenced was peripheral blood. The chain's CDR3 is CASSPTSGRMYEQYF. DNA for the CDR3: TGCGCCAGCAGCCCGACTAGCGGGAGGATGTACGAGCAGTACTTC.